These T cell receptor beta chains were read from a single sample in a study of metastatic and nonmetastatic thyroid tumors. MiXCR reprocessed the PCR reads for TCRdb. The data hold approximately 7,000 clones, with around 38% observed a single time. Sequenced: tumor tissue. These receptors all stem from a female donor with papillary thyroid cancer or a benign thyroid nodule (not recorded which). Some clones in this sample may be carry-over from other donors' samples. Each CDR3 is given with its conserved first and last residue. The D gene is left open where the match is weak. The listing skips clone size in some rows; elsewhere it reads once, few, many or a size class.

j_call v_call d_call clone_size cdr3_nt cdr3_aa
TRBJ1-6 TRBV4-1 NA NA TGCGCCAGCAGCCAAGATCGGGGGGGGCTGCGAGGAAATTCACCCCTCCACTTT CASSQDRGGLRGNSPLHF
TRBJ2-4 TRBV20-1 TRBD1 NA TGCAGTGCTAGAGCAAGACAGGGGGCGAAAGCCAAAAACATTCAGTACTTC CSARARQGAKAKNIQYF
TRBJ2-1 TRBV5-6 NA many TGTGCCAGCAGCGGGGGTCCCGGCTCCTACAATGAGCAGTTCTTC CASSGGPGSYNEQFF
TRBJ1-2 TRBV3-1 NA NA TGTGCCAGCAGCCAAGGCGGACAGTTCTATGGCTACACCTTC CASSQGGQFYGYTF
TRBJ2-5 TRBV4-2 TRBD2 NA TGTGCCAGCAGCCAGGAAGGGACTAGCGGGAGGTCCCGGCCCCAAGAGACCCAGTACTTC CASSQEGTSGRSRPQETQYF
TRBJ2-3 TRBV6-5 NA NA TGTGCCAGCAGTTTAGGGACTAGCACAGATACGCAGTATTTT CASSLGTSTDTQYF
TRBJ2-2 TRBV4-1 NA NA TGCGCCAGCAGCCAAGATCCCGCGGATAACACCGGGGAGCTGTTTTTT CASSQDPADNTGELFF
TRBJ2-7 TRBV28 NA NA TGTGCCAGCAGTCCAGGGGTAGGTTACGAGCAGTACTTC CASSPGVGYEQYF
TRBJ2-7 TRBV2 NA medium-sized TGTGCCAGCAGTGGGTCTTCCCCGGGACGCTCAACCTACGAGCAGTACTTC CASSGSSPGRSTYEQYF
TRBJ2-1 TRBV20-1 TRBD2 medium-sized TGCAGTGCAAAGGGACTAGCGGGAGTTTTTATGAACTCCTACAATGAGCAGTTCTTC CSAKGLAGVFMNSYNEQFF
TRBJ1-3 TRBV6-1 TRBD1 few TGTGCCAGCAGTCCCAAACGACAGGGGAACAATGGAAACACCATATATTTT CASSPKRQGNNGNTIYF
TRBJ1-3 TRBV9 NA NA TGTGCCAGCAGCGCCGAAACTGGGTCTCTCGGGGACACCATATATTTT CASSAETGSLGDTIYF
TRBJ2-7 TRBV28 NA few TGTGCCAGCAGTTTAGGTCGTCCCTACGAGCAGTACTTC CASSLGRPYEQYF
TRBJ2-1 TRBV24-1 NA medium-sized TGTGCCACCAGTACACATGGTAGCTCCTACAATGAGCAGTTCTTC CATSTHGSSYNEQFF
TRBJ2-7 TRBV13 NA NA TGTGCCAGCAGCCCTCGACTAGGACGTAACGAGCAGTACTTC CASSPRLGRNEQYF
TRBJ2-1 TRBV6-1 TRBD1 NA TGTGCCAGCAGTGAAGGGACAGGGGAATACAATGAGCAGTTCTTC CASSEGTGEYNEQFF
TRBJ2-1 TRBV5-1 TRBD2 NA TGCGCCAGCAGCTGGACTAGCGGGACCCATGAGCAGTTCTTC CASSWTSGTHEQFF
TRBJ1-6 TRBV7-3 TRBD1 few TGTGCCAGCAGCTCCCAGGGGGCGGCTTCACCCCTCCACTTT CASSSQGAASPLHF
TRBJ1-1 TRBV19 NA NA TGTGCCAGTATCAGTATCCTTCACACTGAAGCTTTCTTT CASISILHTEAFF
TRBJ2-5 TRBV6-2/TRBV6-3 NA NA TGTGCCAGCAGTTCCGGGCTGAGTGGAGAGACCCAGTACTTC CASSSGLSGETQYF
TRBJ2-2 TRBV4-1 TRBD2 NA TGCGCCAGCAGCCAAACGGGACTAGCGTATAACGGGGAGCTGTTTTTT CASSQTGLAYNGELFF
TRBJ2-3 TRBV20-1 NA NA TGCAGTGCTATTAATCGGGGCGTGGGGTACACAGATACGCAGTATTTT CSAINRGVGYTDTQYF
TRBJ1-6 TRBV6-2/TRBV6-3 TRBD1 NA TGTGCCAGCAGTTACTTACAGGGGAAGTATAATTCACCCCTCCACTTT CASSYLQGKYNSPLHF